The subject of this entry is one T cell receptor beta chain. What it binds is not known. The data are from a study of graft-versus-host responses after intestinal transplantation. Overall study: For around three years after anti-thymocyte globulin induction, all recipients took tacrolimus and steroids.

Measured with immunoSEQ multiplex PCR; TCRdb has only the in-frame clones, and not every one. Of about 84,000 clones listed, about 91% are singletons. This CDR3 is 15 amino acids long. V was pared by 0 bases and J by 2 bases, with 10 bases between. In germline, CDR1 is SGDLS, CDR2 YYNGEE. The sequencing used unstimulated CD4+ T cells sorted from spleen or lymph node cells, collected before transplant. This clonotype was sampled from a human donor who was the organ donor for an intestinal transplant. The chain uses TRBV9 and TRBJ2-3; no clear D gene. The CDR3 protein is CASSVGPQPTDTQYF. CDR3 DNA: TGTGCCAGCAGCGTAGGGCCACAGCCCACAGATACGCAGTATTTT. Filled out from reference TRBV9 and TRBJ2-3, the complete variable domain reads DSGVTQTPKHLITATGQRVTLRCSPRSGDLSVYWYQQSLDQGLQFLIQYYNGEERAKGNILERFSAQQFPDLHSELNLSSLELGDSALYFCASSVGPQPTDTQYFGPGTRLTVL.